The clone carrying this T cell receptor (beta chain) is a singleton in its sample. Antigen specificity is unknown. The data originate from a study of radiotherapy plus CTLA-4 blockade in lung cancer. Looking at the study overall: For about 18% of patients, objective responses occurred, and just over 30% had disease control. Study observations and caveats: Early shifts in blood T cell clones, with interferon-beta, reportedly predicted response best.

Assay used: immunoSEQ multiplex PCR; TCRdb lists only in-frame clones, some missing. The sample yields roughly 92,000 clones, approximately 83% seen once. Patients with chemo-refractory metastatic non-small-cell lung cancer received focal radiation plus CTLA-4 blockade with ipilimumab. The ends lost 0 bases at V and 5 bases at J; junction bases unmatched: 5. The length of the CDR3 is 15 residues. Germline V gene lookup returns CDR1 SGHRS and CDR2 YFSETQ. The sample was peripheral blood, taken from a patient treated with radiotherapy plus ipilimumab. The chain links TRBV5-1 to TRBJ1-5, with 7 bases matching TRBD1. The TCR was taken from a human donor with non-small cell lung cancer who had a partial response to radiotherapy plus ipilimumab. CDR3 DNA sequence: TGCGCCAGCAGCTTGGATGGAGGGGGCTATCAGCCCCAGCATTTT. Translated, it gives CASSLDGGGYQPQHF.